A single sample is the source of the 5 T cell receptor beta chains below, sequenced in a study of identical twins. TCRdb ran MiXCR on the 5' RACE reads and lists one entry per CDR3 protein. The data contain roughly 710,000 distinct CDR3 sequences, approximately 6.1% of them singletons. The sequenced sample was naive T cells sorted from blood. Source of these receptors: a man aged 18 to 30 in good health.

This clonotype was detected only a few times. The gene calls are TRBV24-1 and TRBJ1-2; D ambiguous. V was trimmed by 5 bases and J by 4 bases, leaving 13 bases between them. This CDR3 contains 14 residues. Germline values: CDR1 KGHDR, CDR2 SFDVKD. CDR3 coding DNA: TGTGCCACCAGTGCCCCCGGCAGGCTCTATGGCTACACCTTC. Translation: CATSAPGRLYGYTF.

The chain carries TRBV7-2 and TRBJ2-5, with D maybe TRBD1 (5 bases). Trimming removed 5 bases at V and 5 bases at J, with 15 bases between. The CDR3 extends over 14 amino acids. Germline CDR1 SGHTA, CDR2 FQGNSA. The CDR3 sequence is CASSLLGRAETQYF. In nucleotides, the CDR3 is TGTGCCAGCAGCCTTTTGGGCAGGGCGGAGACCCAGTACTTC. The full variable domain, rest sourced from reference TRBV7-2 and TRBJ2-5, is GAGVSQSPSNKVTEKGKDVELRCDPISGHTALYWYRQSLGQGLEFLIYFQGNSAPDKSGLPSDRFSAERTGGSVSTLTIQRTQQEDSAVYLCASSLLGRAETQYFGPGTRLLVL.

This clonotype was seen only a few times. This rearrangement joins TRBV7-9 to TRBJ2-3; 7 bases are a match to TRBD2. This CDR3 is built from 15 residues. Trimming at V came to 4 bases and at J to 4 bases, leaving 8 bases not matched to a gene. Germline V gene data show CDR1 as SEHNR and CDR2 as FQNEAQ (reference sequence). The chain's CDR3 is CASSSAGVKSDTQYF. CDR3 coding DNA: TGTGCCAGCAGCTCGGCGGGAGTTAAGTCAGATACGCAGTATTTT.

V gene TRBV4-3 combines with J gene TRBJ2-5, with D perhaps being TRBD1 or TRBD2 (5 bases each). The V end was cut by 0 bases, the J end by 6 bases, with 17 bases between. This CDR3 has 16 residues. Germline loops: CDR1 LGHNA, CDR2 YSLEER. The CDR3 spells CASSQDWGSSVQTQYF. The CDR3 DNA is TGCGCCAGCAGCCAAGACTGGGGGAGTTCGGTGCAGACCCAGTACTTC.

The sample holds many counts of this clonotype. The V call is TRBV2, the J call TRBJ1-2; no firm D call. Germline V CDR1 and CDR2: SNHLY, FYNNEI. The CDR3 sequence is 11 residues long. Trimming removed 4 bases at V and 8 bases at J, with 8 bases between. The DNA of the CDR3 is TGTGCCAGCAGTGGGCAGTCCGGCTACACCTTC. It is translated as CASSGQSGYTF.